A selection of T cell receptor beta chains follows, all from one sample in a study of blood T cells in healthy people across ages. TCRdb recomputed calls from the 5' RACE reads with MiXCR, one row per CDR3 protein. The table has some 700,000 distinct CDR3 sequences, 22% seen once. Specimen: blood. These receptor sequences come from a man in his sixties or seventies in good health. The CDR3 runs from the conserved cysteine through the conserved F or W. A D gene is named only where the DNA matches it firmly. Not all rows give a size; the values are once, few, many and, for expanded clones, a class.

abundance: NA; j_gene: TRBJ2-1; d_gene: NA; v_gene: TRBV5-1; CDR3nt: TGCGCCAGCGGGGACCGGGACACGGACAATGAGCAGTTCTTC; CDR3aa: CASGDRDTDNEQFF
abundance: few; j_gene: TRBJ2-5; d_gene: TRBD2; v_gene: TRBV29-1; CDR3nt: TGCAGCGTTGAAGGACTAGCGGGAGGTTTATATGAGACCCAGTACTTC; CDR3aa: CSVEGLAGGLYETQYF
abundance: NA; j_gene: TRBJ2-1; d_gene: NA; v_gene: TRBV6-5; CDR3nt: TGTGCCAGCAGGACTCCCGGGGATGAGCAGTTCTTC; CDR3aa: CASRTPGDEQFF
abundance: few; j_gene: TRBJ2-2; d_gene: TRBD1; v_gene: TRBV29-1; CDR3nt: TGCAGCGCCGACAGGGGGCTTAACACCGGGGAGCTGTTTTTT; CDR3aa: CSADRGLNTGELFF
abundance: NA; j_gene: TRBJ1-5; d_gene: NA; v_gene: TRBV18; CDR3nt: TGTGCCAGCTCACTAGGGACCGTTCTTGGCAATCAGCCCCAGCATTTT; CDR3aa: CASSLGTVLGNQPQHF
abundance: NA; j_gene: TRBJ2-3; d_gene: NA; v_gene: TRBV5-6; CDR3nt: TGTGCCAGCAGCTTGGTCTCCGTAGGCACAGATACGCAGTATTTT; CDR3aa: CASSLVSVGTDTQYF
abundance: few; j_gene: TRBJ2-1; d_gene: TRBD1; v_gene: TRBV10-3; CDR3nt: TGTGCCATCAGTGACCCCGGTTTGGACAGGTACAATGAGCAGTTCTTC; CDR3aa: CAISDPGLDRYNEQFF
abundance: NA; j_gene: TRBJ1-1; d_gene: TRBD1; v_gene: TRBV2; CDR3nt: TGTGCCAGCAGTCCAGCCTTATTACAGGGGCCCGAGACTGAAGCTTTCTTT; CDR3aa: CASSPALLQGPETEAFF
abundance: NA; j_gene: TRBJ2-5; d_gene: NA; v_gene: TRBV20-1; CDR3nt: TGCAGTGCCCCTAACCGGGGGACCCAAGAGACCCAGTACTTC; CDR3aa: CSAPNRGTQETQYF
abundance: few; j_gene: TRBJ1-5; d_gene: NA; v_gene: TRBV6-5; CDR3nt: TGTGCCAGCAGCCGGCAGGGACACAATCAGCCCCAGCATTTT; CDR3aa: CASSRQGHNQPQHF
abundance: NA; j_gene: TRBJ1-4; d_gene: NA; v_gene: TRBV20-1; CDR3nt: TGCAGTGCATCGCGTACAACTAATGAAAAACTGTTTTTT; CDR3aa: CSASRTTNEKLFF
abundance: few; j_gene: TRBJ2-2; d_gene: NA; v_gene: TRBV28; CDR3nt: TGTGCCAGCAGCGGGGTTGGGGTAACCGGGGAGCTGTTTTTT; CDR3aa: CASSGVGVTGELFF
abundance: NA; j_gene: TRBJ1-4; d_gene: NA; v_gene: TRBV29-1; CDR3nt: TGCAGCGTTGCGGGCACAACAACTAATGAAAAACTGTTTTTT; CDR3aa: CSVAGTTTNEKLFF
abundance: NA; j_gene: TRBJ2-3; d_gene: NA; v_gene: TRBV18; CDR3nt: TGTGCCAGCTCACCGGGATTGGACACAGATACGCAGTATTTT; CDR3aa: CASSPGLDTDTQYF
abundance: few; j_gene: TRBJ2-7; d_gene: NA; v_gene: TRBV5-1; CDR3nt: TGCGCCAGCAGCTGGGACGACTCCTACGAGCAGTACTTC; CDR3aa: CASSWDDSYEQYF
abundance: few; j_gene: TRBJ2-2; d_gene: TRBD1; v_gene: TRBV20-1; CDR3nt: TGCAGTGCAAGGGGACAGGAATTCACCGGGGAGCTGTTTTTT; CDR3aa: CSARGQEFTGELFF
abundance: NA; j_gene: TRBJ2-1; d_gene: NA; v_gene: TRBV29-1; CDR3nt: TGCAGCGTTCGCACTACGCAGGGGTATGAGCAGTTCTTC; CDR3aa: CSVRTTQGYEQFF
abundance: few; j_gene: TRBJ2-1; d_gene: TRBD2; v_gene: TRBV20-1; CDR3nt: TGCAGTGCTAGAGTCCCTGGGACTAGCAATGAGCAGTTCTTC; CDR3aa: CSARVPGTSNEQFF
abundance: few; j_gene: TRBJ1-4; d_gene: NA; v_gene: TRBV7-9; CDR3nt: TGTGCCAGCAGCTTAACCGGGACGCAAGACCGAGAAAAACTGTTTTTT; CDR3aa: CASSLTGTQDREKLFF
abundance: many; j_gene: TRBJ2-1; d_gene: TRBD2; v_gene: TRBV6-2/TRBV6-3; CDR3nt: TGTGCCAGCAGTCCGAGCGGGAGGCCGTTCGGGCAGTTCTTC; CDR3aa: CASSPSGRPFGQFF
abundance: NA; j_gene: TRBJ2-1; d_gene: TRBD2; v_gene: TRBV9; CDR3nt: TGTGCCAGCACCCCAAGGAGCGGGAGTGGGAATGAGCAGTTCTTC; CDR3aa: CASTPRSGSGNEQFF
abundance: few; j_gene: TRBJ2-3; d_gene: TRBD1; v_gene: TRBV29-1; CDR3nt: TGCAGCGCCCTCGCCGGGACAGGGCCCACAGATACGCAGTATTTT; CDR3aa: CSALAGTGPTDTQYF
abundance: NA; j_gene: TRBJ2-1; d_gene: NA; v_gene: TRBV6-6; CDR3nt: TGTGCCAGCGGCCTTACAGACCGGTATGAGCAGTTCTTC; CDR3aa: CASGLTDRYEQFF
abundance: NA; j_gene: TRBJ2-5; d_gene: TRBD1; v_gene: TRBV12-3/TRBV12-4; CDR3nt: TGTGCCAGCAGTTTAACTCCTCCTGACAGGGGAGAGACCCAGTACTTC; CDR3aa: CASSLTPPDRGETQYF
abundance: few; j_gene: TRBJ2-3; d_gene: TRBD2; v_gene: TRBV7-2; CDR3nt: TGTGCCAGCAGCTCCGGACTAGCGGGAACCACAGATACGCAGTATTTT; CDR3aa: CASSSGLAGTTDTQYF
abundance: NA; j_gene: TRBJ2-1; d_gene: TRBD1; v_gene: TRBV6-5; CDR3nt: TGTGCCAGCAGTTTACTATCACAGGGGGCAGAGTTAGGGAATGAGCAGTTCTTC; CDR3aa: CASSLLSQGAELGNEQFF